This T cell receptor (beta chain) was sequenced during a study of technical replicates of blood from four donors. The CDR3 covers 15 residues. Germline CDR1 and CDR2: LNHNV and YYDKDF (reference sequence). The method was immunoSEQ multiplex PCR; TCRdb's version includes in-frame clones alone and lacks a portion of them. There are approximately 92,000 clones in the sample; roughly 96% occur only once, and roughly 0.3% lies in the top ten. Of note for this clone: This may be a read error, as it is one base from a much larger clone.

This clonotype was obtained from a human donor in good health. Sequenced: T cells isolated from PBMCs. This sequence joins TRBV15 and TRBJ2-3; TRBD1 matches at 9 bases. The CDR3 sequence: CAASRRTGGTDTQYF. The CDR3 DNA follows: TGTGCCGCCAGCAGAAGGACAGGGGGCACAGATACGCAGTATTTT. The whole variable domain, filled in from reference TRBV15 and TRBJ2-3, reads DAMVIQNPRYQVTQFGKPVTLSCSQTLNHNVMYWYQQKSSQAPKLLFHYYDKDFNNEADTPDNFQSRRPNTSFCFLDIRSPGLGDTAMYLCAASRRTGGTDTQYFGPGTRLTVL.